What follows are 26 T cell receptor beta chains derived from one specimen sequenced in a study of blood T cell repertoires in COVID-19. Assay used: immunoSEQ multiplex PCR; TCRdb lists only in-frame clones, some missing. The table records around 300,000 clones, roughly 90% of them present only once. The sample comprised peripheral blood. These receptors all stem from a woman in her twenties or thirties with COVID-19, enrolled during active disease.

The CDR3 sequence: CASSVTGTEAFF. The CDR3 DNA reads TGTGCCAGCAGCGTGACAGGGACTGAAGCTTTCTTT. The chain recombines TRBV7-2 with TRBJ1-1; 7 bases are shared with TRBD1. CDR3 length equals 12 residues. Germline V gene sequence: CDR1 SGHTA, CDR2 FQGNSA. V lost 5 bases to trimming and J lost 5 bases; unmatched junction nucleotides: 2.

V is TRBV10-3 and J is TRBJ1-5, with TRBD1 identical over 7 bases. Trimming removed 0 bases from V and 7 bases from J; junction bases left unmatched: 9. The germline gives CDR1 ENHRY, CDR2 SYGVKD. This CDR3 has 16 residues. CDR3 nucleotide sequence: TGTGCCATCAGTGAGTCAGCCACAGGGGCAGGCCAGCCCCAGCATTTT. Its translation is CAISESATGAGQPQHF.

This chain joins TRBV25-1 and TRBJ1-2, with D perhaps TRBD1 (6 bases). Per germline, CDR1 MGHDK and CDR2 SYGVNS. The CDR3 length is 13 residues. Trimming removed 10 bases from V and 3 bases from J, with 15 bases in between. This chain's CDR3 is CATYREGYYGYTF. Here the CDR3 DNA reads TGTGCCACATACAGGGAAGGGTACTATGGCTACACCTTC.

The chain uses TRBV5-6 and TRBJ2-7; 9 nucleotides line up with TRBD1. The CDR3 consists of 16 residues. The V gene end was trimmed by 4 bases and the J gene end by 3 bases; junction bases not matched to a gene: 11. In germline, CDR1 is SGHDT, CDR2 YYEEEE. The chain's CDR3 is CASSGPGTGPFYEQYF. The CDR3 nucleotides read TGTGCCAGCAGCGGCCCCGGGACAGGGCCTTTCTACGAGCAGTACTTC.

This chain joins TRBV12-3 or TRBV12-4 and TRBJ1-5; D gene unclear. Trimming took 5 bases from V and 8 from J, leaving 7 bases between them. This CDR3 is built from 11 residues. CDR3 residues: CASSNPEPQHF. The CDR3 nucleotides read TGTGCCAGCAGTAACCCGGAGCCCCAGCATTTT.

The chain is built from TRBV30 and TRBJ2-7, with D possibly being TRBD2 (6 bases). The CDR3 covers 14 residues. The germline V gene encodes CDR1 GTSNPN and CDR2 SVGIG (reference sequence). Trimming took off 0 bases at V and 3 bases at J, with 12 bases between the two ends. The DNA for the CDR3 is TGTGCCTGGAGTGTGGGCGGGATAGTCTACGAGCAGTACTTC. This gives the protein CAWSVGGIVYEQYF.

This chain links TRBV7-6 with TRBJ2-1, with D possibly being TRBD1 (6 bases). The CDR3 runs to 16 residues. V was cut by 3 bases and J by 3 bases, with 15 bases left in between. Germline V CDR1 and CDR2: SGHVS, FNYEAQ. CDR3 nucleotides: TGTGCCAGCAGCTTTTCCCAGGGGAGAGGCTACAATGAGCAGTTCTTC. Translating gives CASSFSQGRGYNEQFF.

The chain combines TRBV29-1 with TRBJ2-7, with D perhaps matching TRBD2 (6 bases). The ends were cut back, 2 bases at V and 2 bases at J, with 19 bases in the middle. Germline CDR1 SQVTM, CDR2 ANQGSEA. The CDR3 length is 16 residues. The CDR3 nucleotides read TGCAGCGTTGAACCCACTGGAGGAGGGGCAGCCTACGAGCAGTACTTC. It translates to CSVEPTGGGAAYEQYF.

This clone occurred a few times. CDR3 coding DNA: TGCGCCAGCAGCCCCCTAACTAGCAGCGCGAACTACGAGCAGTACTTC. Translating gives CASSPLTSSANYEQYF. J is TRBJ2-7 and V is TRBV5-1; D perhaps matches TRBD2 (6 bases). With 4 bases removed from V and 3 bases from J, the gap between germline ends came to 20 bases. Per germline, CDR1 SGHRS and CDR2 YFSETQ. The CDR3 is 16 residues long. The entire variable domain, with the rest obtained from reference TRBV5-1 and TRBJ2-7, is as follows: KAGVTQTPRYLIKTRGQQVTLSCSPISGHRSVSWYQQTPGQGLQFLFEYFSETQRNKGNFPGRFSGRQFSNSRSEMNVSTLELGDSALYLCASSPLTSSANYEQYFGPGTRLTVT.

The chain has TRBV30 and TRBJ1-5, with D uncertain. Germline CDR1 and CDR2: GTSNPN and SVGIG (reference sequence). The germline V and J ends were trimmed by 0 bases and 2 bases, with 14 bases remaining between them. The CDR3 has 16 amino acids. CDR3 bases: TGTGCCTGGAGTGTACGGTCCGGGGTAGGCAATCAGCCCCAGCATTTT. Translated: CAWSVRSGVGNQPQHF.

A few counts support this clone. V is TRBV19 and J is TRBJ2-3; 10 nucleotides match TRBD2. This CDR3 is 16 amino acids long. Germline assignment: CDR1 LNHDA and CDR2 SQIVND (reference sequence). Unmatched junction bases numbered 5, after V lost 4 bases and J lost 1 base. CDR3 in amino acids: CASSTPGTSGTDTQYF. The CDR3 DNA is TGTGCCAGTAGTACCCCCGGGACTAGCGGCACAGATACGCAGTATTTT.

As for this clone: An end of the junction differs from the germline gene, which may be a read error. The V gene is TRBV7-2, the J gene TRBJ2-7, with TRBD2 matching over 9 bases. This CDR3 has 14 amino acids. Per germline, CDR1 SGHTA and CDR2 FQGNSA. This CDR3 reads CASSLAGDDYEQYF. The CDR3 DNA sequence: TGTGCCAGCAGTTTAGCGGGAGACGACTACGAGCAGTACTTC.

V and J are TRBV29-1 and TRBJ2-3, with a possible D match to TRBD2 (5 bases). Per the germline V gene, CDR1 is SQVTM and CDR2 is ANQGSEA. This CDR3 is 14 amino acids long. V was clipped by 3 bases and J by 6 bases, with 16 bases between them. CDR3 amino acids: CSVEVREVHDTQYF. DNA of the CDR3: TGCAGCGTTGAGGTGAGGGAAGTTCACGATACGCAGTATTTT.

V usage is TRBV29-1 and J usage is TRBJ2-1; 7 bases match TRBD2. CDR1 is SQVTM, CDR2 ANQGSEA, per germline. V lost 7 bases and J lost 7; bases outside the gene matches: 10. This CDR3 region has 13 residues. The CDR3 is CSASGGGTNEQFF. DNA for the CDR3: TGCAGCGCCTCCGGGGGAGGGACTAATGAGCAGTTCTTC.

The chain combines TRBV27 with TRBJ1-2, with 8 bases that match TRBD1. Unmatched junction bases numbered 12, after V lost 8 bases and J lost 7 bases. This CDR3 comprises 14 residues. CDR1 is MNHEY and CDR2 is SMNVEV in the germline V gene (reference sequence). The CDR3 reads CASFSGQGFAGYTF. The CDR3 DNA reads as TGTGCCAGCTTCTCTGGACAGGGTTTCGCTGGCTACACCTTC.

The rearrangement links TRBV20-1 to TRBJ2-7; no firm D call. This CDR3 is built from 11 residues. Trimming removed 4 bases from V and 0 bases from J, with 4 bases in between. CDR1 is DFQATT and CDR2 is SNEGSKA in the germline V gene (reference sequence). The CDR3 is CSAKSSYEQYF. The CDR3 nucleotides are TGCAGTGCTAAGAGCTCCTACGAGCAGTACTTC.

This chain uses TRBV6-5 with TRBJ1-2, with D possibly matching TRBD1 (5 bases). Trimming took off 7 bases at V and 4 bases at J, with 10 bases between the two ends. The CDR3 is 12 residues long. Germline CDR1 MNHEY, CDR2 SVGAGI. The CDR3 sequence is CASKGEGYGYTF. In nucleotides, the CDR3 is TGTGCCAGCAAAGGGGAGGGCTATGGCTACACCTTC.

The CDR3 coding sequence is TGTGCCAGCAGTTTGAGGGGAGGAGATACGCAGTATTTT. This codes for CASSLRGGDTQYF. This rearrangement joins TRBV12-3 or TRBV12-4 to TRBJ2-3, with D perhaps TRBD2 (6 bases). V lost 3 bases and J lost 5, with 9 bases in between. The CDR3 sequence is 13 residues long.

The chain has TRBV24-1 and TRBJ2-1; TRBD2 might be the D (7 bases). V lost 4 bases and J lost 8, with 20 bases in between. The length of the CDR3 is 16 residues. Germline CDR1 is KGHDR and CDR2 is SFDVKD. This CDR3 reads CATSDRGGGPYHEQFF. The CDR3 DNA follows: TGTGCCACCAGTGACCGGGGCGGGGGCCCTTATCATGAGCAGTTCTTC.

The chain couples TRBV9 to TRBJ1-1, with a tentative D call TRBD1 (5 bases). Trimming removed 4 bases from V and 2 bases from J, with 21 bases in between. CDR1 SGDLS and CDR2 YYNGEE come from the germline V gene. CDR3 length equals 17 residues. The CDR3 sequence is CASSPQTDHRQNTEAFF. The CDR3 DNA reads as TGTGCCAGCAGCCCGCAGACAGACCACCGCCAAAACACTGAAGCTTTCTTT.

V is TRBV5-6 and J is TRBJ2-7; D might be TRBD2 (5 bases). This CDR3 contains 13 residues. Looked up from germline, CDR1 is SGHDT and CDR2 is YYEEEE. V lost 4 bases to trimming and J lost 3 bases, with 11 bases between them. This CDR3 reads CASSTGSYYEQYF. DNA of the CDR3: TGTGCCAGCAGCACGGGGTCATACTACGAGCAGTACTTC.

V and J are TRBV7-6 and TRBJ1-3; D not resolved. The CDR3 length is 17 residues. Germline V lookup: CDR1 SGHVS, CDR2 FNYEAQ. V dropped 1 base and J dropped 0 bases, with 13 bases sitting between them. The DNA of the CDR3 is TGTGCCAGCAGCTTAGGCCGCAGACTAAACTCTGGAAACACCATATATTTT. The encoded protein is CASSLGRRLNSGNTIYF.

The CDR3 DNA reads as TGTGCCAGCAGCCGGGGTCCTAGTCTCACTGAAGCTTTCTTT. Its translation is CASSRGPSLTEAFF. This sequence joins TRBV7-8 and TRBJ1-1; D unclear. The CDR3 has 14 amino acids. Trimming took 5 bases from V and 4 from J, leaving 14 bases between them. Germline CDR1 reads SGHVS; CDR2 reads FQNEAQ.

The rearrangement links TRBV5-1 to TRBJ1-2, with 10 bases lining up with TRBD1. The length of the CDR3 is 15 residues. Germline values: CDR1 SGHRS, CDR2 YFSETQ. V trimming: 0 bases; J trimming: 5 bases; junction bases outside the gene matches: 4. CDR3: CASSLVGTGEYGYTF. The CDR3 region has the DNA TGCGCCAGCAGCTTGGTCGGGACAGGGGAATATGGCTACACCTTC.

The chain uses TRBV6-1 and TRBJ1-6; no firm D call. The CDR3 sequence is 16 residues long. V lost 3 bases and J lost 9, with 18 bases in between. Germline CDR1 MNHNS, CDR2 SASEGT. CDR3 sequence reads: CASSDGLGRQTSPLHF. CDR3 nucleotides: TGTGCCAGCAGTGACGGCTTGGGCAGGCAGACTTCACCCCTCCACTTT.

This chain connects TRBV5-1 to TRBJ1-6; D not certain. The CDR3 loop spans 13 amino acids. The germline V gene has CDR1 SGHRS and CDR2 YFSETQ. V was shortened by 5 bases and J by 8 bases, with 11 bases between the two germline ends. CDR3 coding DNA: TGCGCCAGCAGGTTTAAGGGAGATTCACCCCTCCACTTT. This translates into CASRFKGDSPLHF.